The entry below describes one T cell receptor beta chain. Its antigen is as yet unknown. Germline CDR1 is LNHDA and CDR2 is SQIVND (reference sequence). This CDR3 is 15 amino acids long. V trimming: 4 bases; J trimming: 7 bases; junction bases outside the gene matches: 6. TCRdb keeps only in-frame clones here, not all; method: immunoSEQ multiplex PCR. The sample includes some 200,000 clones, more than 65% of them seen just once. This specimen comes from a study of cytomegalovirus exposure and HLA in healthy donors. As for the study in general: The same platform as the 500 to 700 first-cohort repertoires was used for the 120 validation repertoires, a later analysis reported.

Study-level results: Later, an analysis found that TCR clusters from the first cohort tended to co-occur in the 110 or so validation repertoires.

The chain carries TRBV19 and TRBJ1-5; 11 bases match TRBD1. Sequenced: PBMCs. The source of this sequence is a woman aged 30 to 39 in good health and CMV-seropositive. The DNA of the CDR3 is TGTGCCAGTAGTACCGGACAGGGGGCGCGGCAGCCCCAGCATTTT. Protein sequence: CASSTGQGARQPQHF.